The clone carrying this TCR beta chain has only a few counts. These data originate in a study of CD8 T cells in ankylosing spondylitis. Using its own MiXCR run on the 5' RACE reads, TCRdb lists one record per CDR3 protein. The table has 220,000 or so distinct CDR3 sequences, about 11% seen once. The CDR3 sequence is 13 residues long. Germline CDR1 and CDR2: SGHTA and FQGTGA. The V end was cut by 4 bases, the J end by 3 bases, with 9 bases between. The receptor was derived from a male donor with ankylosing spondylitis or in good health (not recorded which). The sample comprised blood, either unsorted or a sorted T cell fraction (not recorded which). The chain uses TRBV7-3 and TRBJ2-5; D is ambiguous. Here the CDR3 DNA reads TGTGCCAGCAGCTCCTACCCTAAAGAGACCCAGTACTTC. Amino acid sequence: CASSSYPKETQYF. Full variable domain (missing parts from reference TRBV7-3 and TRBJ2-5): GAGVSQTPSNKVTEKGKYVELRCDPISGHTALYWYRQSLGQGPEFLIYFQGTGAADDSGLPNDRFFAVRPEGSVSTLKIQRTERGDSAVYLCASSSYPKETQYFGPGTRLLVL.